Here is one T cell receptor (beta chain) with its context. Its target is unknown. This sample stems from a study of shared clonotypes between healthy human individuals. Some clones are missing from TCRdb's copy, which holds only in-frame ones; the method was immunoSEQ multiplex PCR. The table has some 1.4 million clones, about 96% seen once; the top ten hold roughly 1.2%. The CDR3 contains 13 residues. V was shortened by 7 bases and J by 6 bases, with 16 bases between the two germline ends. Looked up from germline, CDR1 is LNHDA and CDR2 is SQIVND (reference sequence). Study results and caveats: Roughly 4.6% of naive CD4 clonotypes were common to a handful of donors.

Specimen: naive CD4+ T cells sorted from blood. Subset: CD45RA+ positively selected. This receptor was obtained from a man in his thirties or forties in good health. The V and J genes are TRBV19 and TRBJ2-7; D is perhaps TRBD1 or TRBD2 (6 bases each). CDR3 coding DNA: TGTGCCAGTAAAGGGGGAGTGGGAGGCGAGCAGTACTTC. It codes for CASKGGVGGEQYF.